The entry that follows covers one T cell receptor beta chain sequence. This specimen comes from a study of PD-L1 blockade in urothelial cancer. Regarding time point: pretreatment peripheral blood. The CDR3 sequence is 14 residues long. Germline loops: CDR1 GTSNPN, CDR2 SVGIG (reference sequence). Trimming took 5 bases from V and 6 from J; bases not matched to a gene: 12. Measured with immunoSEQ multiplex PCR; TCRdb has only the in-frame clones, and not every one. The sample holds some 66,000 clones, about 90% seen once. The starting material was PBMCs, obtained around atezolizumab (anti-PD-L1) treatment. The sequence derives from a man aged 60 to 69 with urothelial cancer. The V and J genes are TRBV30 and TRBJ2-7, with 8 bases aligning to TRBD1. The CDR3 DNA follows: TGTGCCTGGGCGGGACAGGTGCAACCCCTCGAGCAGTACTTC. It encodes CAWAGQVQPLEQYF.